Each of the 17 T cell receptor beta chains below was sequenced from the same sample in a study of Tregs in tolerant kidney transplant recipients. Only in-frame clones appear in the TCRdb table, and some are missing; sequencing was by immunoSEQ multiplex PCR. The sample comprises just over 15,000 clones, 53% of which are singletons, and less than 3.5% rests with the top ten. CFSE-labeled recipient PBMCs were cultured more than 5 days with irradiated graft donor PBMCs, then FACS-sorted. Their recognized antigens are unknown. Specimen: CD4+ T cells from blood cultured with allogeneic cells, collected before the transplant. These receptors were obtained from a human patient who received a combined kidney and bone marrow transplant.

This clone was observed a few times. For the CDR3, the DNA is TGTGCCAGCAGCCCTCGACAGGGGTCGGAAGCTTTCTTT. Translation: CASSPRQGSEAFF. The chain has TRBV7-3 and TRBJ1-1, with 8 nucleotides matching TRBD1. CDR1 and CDR2 from the germline V gene are SGHTA and FQGTGA. The CDR3 extends over 13 amino acids. The V segment lost 5 bases and the J segment 8 bases; nucleotides outside the gene matches: 7.

For this clone: A junction end diverges from the germline sequence, so it may reflect a read error. The V and J genes are TRBV9 and TRBJ2-5; D is perhaps TRBD1 (5 bases). Germline V CDR1 and CDR2: SGDLS, YYNGEE. The CDR3 spans 14 residues. The CDR3, as DNA: TGTGCCAGCAGCGTAGTAGGGGTAGGAGAGGCCCAGTACTTC. This encodes CASSVVGVGEAQYF.

DNA for the CDR3: TGTGCCAGCAGTCACAGGACAGGGGGCAGCTATGGCTACACCTTC. Its protein product is CASSHRTGGSYGYTF. The chain has TRBV27 and TRBJ1-2; 11 bases are shared with TRBD1. Germline V gene sequence: CDR1 MNHEY, CDR2 SMNVEV (reference sequence). The V and J ends lost 5 bases and 4 bases, in that order; junction bases with no gene match: 6. The CDR3 has 15 residues.

The CDR3 here is CASSLVLAGVDTQYF. CDR3 DNA: TGTGCCAGCAGCTTGGTATTAGCGGGAGTCGATACGCAGTATTTT. This chain links TRBV5-6 with TRBJ2-3, with 9 positions matching TRBD2. The CDR3 sequence is 15 residues long. Trimming removed 0 bases from V and 6 bases from J; junction bases left unmatched: 5. Per the germline V gene, CDR1 is SGHDT and CDR2 is YYEEEE.

The chain employs TRBV29-1 and TRBJ1-2; D call uncertain. Trimming cost V 3 bases and J 14 bases, with 10 bases left between them. In germline, CDR1 is SQVTM, CDR2 ANQGSEA. There are 9 residues in the CDR3. The CDR3 nucleotides are TGCAGCGTTGACGAGGGAGGTACCTTC. It yields the protein CSVDEGGTF.

This clone was detected only a few times. V usage is TRBV18 and J usage is TRBJ2-1; 8 nucleotides agree with TRBD2. This CDR3 is built from 15 residues. V shed 3 bases and J 9 bases; nucleotides not matched to a gene: 10. Per the germline V gene, CDR1 is KGHSH and CDR2 is LQKENI. CDR3 sequence (DNA): TGTGCCAGCTCACCCCGGGAGGGCCGGTATAGTGAGCAGTTCTTC. Residues: CASSPREGRYSEQFF.

In this sample, this clone is large. The chain couples TRBV29-1 to TRBJ2-7, with D possibly matching TRBD1 (5 bases). The germline CDR1 and CDR2 sequences are SQVTM and ANQGSEA. CDR3 size: 12 residues. V shed 8 bases and J shed 0 bases, with 11 bases lying between them. The CDR3 spells CSIRQSSYEQYF. The DNA of the CDR3 is TGCAGCATTAGACAGAGCTCCTACGAGCAGTACTTC.

The table lists this clone with a few counts. The V call is TRBV5-4, the J call TRBJ2-1; TRBD1 aligns across 10 bases. V was pared by 2 bases and J by 10 bases, with 3 bases of the junction left unmatched. The germline gives CDR1 SGHNT, CDR2 YYREEE (reference sequence). The CDR3 is made up of 13 amino acids. This CDR3 reads CASSLDRGQEQFF. The CDR3, as DNA: TGTGCCAGCAGCTTAGACAGGGGGCAGGAGCAGTTCTTC.

A single count supports this clone. The chain carries TRBV6-5 and TRBJ2-7, with 10 bases identical to TRBD1. The V segment lost 4 bases and the J segment 4 bases; nucleotides outside the gene matches: 7. Germline V gene data show CDR1 as MNHEY and CDR2 as SVGAGI. The CDR3 runs 15 residues. CDR3 region: CASSSPRQGAYEQYF. Written as DNA, the CDR3 is TGTGCCAGCAGTTCCCCCCGACAGGGGGCATACGAGCAGTACTTC.

This clone was counted a few times. The chain carries TRBV11-2 and TRBJ2-5; D is perhaps TRBD1 (5 bases). The CDR3 has 14 residues. From germline, CDR1 is SGHAT and CDR2 FQNNGV. Trimming removed 5 bases at V and 4 bases at J, with 14 bases between. The CDR3 DNA sequence: TGTGCCAGCAGCGCCAGGGATCGCGGAGAGACCCAGTACTTC. This encodes CASSARDRGETQYF.

As DNA, the CDR3 is TGTGCCAGCAGCTTAACGCTGTCGCTGGGGCGCGACTATGGCTACACCTTC. Amino acids: CASSLTLSLGRDYGYTF. The V and J genes are TRBV7-2 and TRBJ1-2, with a tentative D call TRBD1 (5 bases). Between the trimmed V and J ends, which lost 2 bases and 3 bases, there was a span of 19 bases. CDR1 SGHTA and CDR2 FQGNSA come from the germline V gene. The CDR3 loop spans 17 amino acids. The complete variable domain, with remaining parts taken from reference TRBV7-2 and TRBJ1-2, reads GAGVSQSPSNKVTEKGKDVELRCDPISGHTALYWYRQSLGQGLEFLIYFQGNSAPDKSGLPSDRFSAERTGGSVSTLTIQRTQQEDSAVYLCASSLTLSLGRDYGYTFGSGTRLTVV.

There are a few counts of this clone. V usage is TRBV29-1 and J usage is TRBJ1-5; 8 bases line up with TRBD1. Germline assignment: CDR1 SQVTM and CDR2 ANQGSEA. The J segment lost 6 bases and the V segment lost 6 bases, leaving 7 bases of the junction unmatched. The CDR3 covers 13 residues. The CDR3 sequence: CSVRQGLGQPQHF. For the CDR3, the DNA is TGCAGCGTCAGACAGGGGCTGGGTCAGCCCCAGCATTTT.

This clone was detected only a few times. The genes are TRBV27 and TRBJ1-2; 10 nucleotides align to TRBD1. This CDR3 is 13 amino acids long. Trimming removed 9 bases from V and 13 bases from J; junction bases left unmatched: 14. Germline V gene data show CDR1 as MNHEY and CDR2 as SMNVEV (reference sequence). The CDR3 DNA reads TGTGCCAGACCTCCCGGGACAGGGGTCGTTGGCACCTTC. Protein: CARPPGTGVVGTF.

The CDR3 is CASSRRTGRNTEAFF. The CDR3 DNA follows: TGCGCCAGCAGCCGAAGGACAGGAAGGAACACTGAAGCTTTCTTT. This sequence joins TRBV5-1 and TRBJ1-1; 7 bases are shared with TRBD1. Germline loops: CDR1 SGHRS, CDR2 YFSETQ. Unmatched junction bases numbered 7, after V lost 4 bases and J lost 1 base. The CDR3 spans 15 residues.

The chain has TRBV19 and TRBJ2-7, with 10 bases that match TRBD2. The CDR3 extends over 14 amino acids. V was pared by 5 bases and J by 2 bases, with 3 bases of the junction left unmatched. Germline lookup yields CDR1 LNHDA and CDR2 SQIVND (reference sequence). The CDR3 loop is CASSLGLAPYEQYF. In nucleotides, the CDR3 is TGTGCCAGTAGTTTGGGACTAGCGCCCTACGAGCAGTACTTC.

About this clone itself: Different DNA sequences within this sample yield the same CDR3. The gene calls are TRBV25-1 and TRBJ1-6; D may be TRBD1 (5 bases). CDR1 is MGHDK, CDR2 SYGVNS, per germline. The CDR3 loop spans 15 amino acids. V was shortened by 3 bases and J by 4 bases, with 10 bases between the two germline ends. The CDR3 sequence is CASSDFSGYNSPLHF. The CDR3 DNA reads TGTGCCAGCAGTGATTTTTCAGGGTATAATTCACCCCTCCACTTT.

This sequence joins TRBV7-2 and TRBJ2-6; 9 positions agree with TRBD2. Germline trimming cut 2 bases from V and 3 bases from J; bases unmatched to any gene: 2. Germline lookup yields CDR1 SGHTA and CDR2 FQGNSA. The CDR3 is 16 amino acids. The CDR3 DNA sequence: TGTGCCAGCAGCTTAATAGCGGGAGTTGGGGCCAACGTCCTGACTTTC. Its protein product is CASSLIAGVGANVLTF.